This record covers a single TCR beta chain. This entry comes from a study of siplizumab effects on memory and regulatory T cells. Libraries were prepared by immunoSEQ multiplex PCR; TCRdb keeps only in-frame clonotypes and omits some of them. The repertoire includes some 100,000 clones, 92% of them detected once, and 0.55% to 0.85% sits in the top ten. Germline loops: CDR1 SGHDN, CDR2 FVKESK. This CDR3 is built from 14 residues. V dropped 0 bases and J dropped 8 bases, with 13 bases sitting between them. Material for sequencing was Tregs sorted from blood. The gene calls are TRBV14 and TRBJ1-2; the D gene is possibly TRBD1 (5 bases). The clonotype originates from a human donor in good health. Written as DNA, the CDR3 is TGTGCCAGCAGCCAAGATACCGTCCGGGGCGGCTACACCTTC. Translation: CASSQDTVRGGYTF. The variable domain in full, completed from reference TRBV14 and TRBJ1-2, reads EAGVTQFPSHSVIEKGQTVTLRCDPISGHDNLYWYRRVMGKEIKFLLHFVKESKQDESGMPNNRFLAERTGGTYSTLKVQPAELEDSGVYFCASSQDTVRGGYTFGSGTRLTVV.